The 4 T cell receptor beta chains in this list originate from one sample, sequenced in a study of shared clonotypes between healthy human individuals. Produced via immunoSEQ multiplex PCR; TCRdb's table is partial and in-frame only. The repertoire holds more than 1 million clones, with about 80% as singletons. Specimen: memory CD4+ T cells from PBMCs. Sample subset: CD45RA-negative fraction. The receptor source for this set is a man aged 18 to 30 in good health. Some clones in this sample may be carry-over from other donors' samples.

The CDR3 region has the DNA TGTGCCAGCAGCGTAGATGGTAGCGGGGGTATATACGAGCAGTACTTC. Amino acid sequence: CASSVDGSGGIYEQYF. The rearrangement joins TRBV9 to TRBJ2-7; 9 nucleotides agree with TRBD2. Germline values: CDR1 SGDLS, CDR2 YYNGEE. This CDR3 is built from 16 residues. Unmatched junction bases numbered 8, after V lost 0 bases and J lost 4 bases.

The V gene is TRBV29-1, the J gene TRBJ2-1; 9 bases line up with TRBD2. Trimming removed 6 bases from V and 2 bases from J; junction bases left unmatched: 8. Germline V CDR1 and CDR2: SQVTM, ANQGSEA. The CDR3 extends over 15 amino acids. CDR3 DNA: TGCAGCGTCCAACTTGGACTAGCGACCTACAATGAGCAGTTCTTC. The encoded protein is CSVQLGLATYNEQFF.

The chain has TRBV4-2 and TRBJ1-6, with 7 positions matching TRBD1. Germline values: CDR1 LGHNA, CDR2 YNFKEQ. The CDR3 runs 15 residues. V gave up 5 bases and J gave up 8 bases; unmatched junction bases: 9. CDR3 sequence reads: CASSSSGQSYSPLHF. Here the CDR3 DNA reads TGTGCCAGCAGCTCCTCGGGACAGAGTTATTCACCCCTCCACTTT.

The DNA of the CDR3 is TGTGCCATCGGGGGGAGTACAGGGGGCGACTATGGCTACACCTTC. Its translation: CAIGGSTGGDYGYTF. The chain uses TRBV10-3 and TRBJ1-2; 9 bases align to TRBD1. The CDR3 sequence is 15 residues long. The germline V gene has CDR1 ENHRY and CDR2 SYGVKD. J gave up 3 bases and V 8 bases, and 10 bases lay outside the gene matches.